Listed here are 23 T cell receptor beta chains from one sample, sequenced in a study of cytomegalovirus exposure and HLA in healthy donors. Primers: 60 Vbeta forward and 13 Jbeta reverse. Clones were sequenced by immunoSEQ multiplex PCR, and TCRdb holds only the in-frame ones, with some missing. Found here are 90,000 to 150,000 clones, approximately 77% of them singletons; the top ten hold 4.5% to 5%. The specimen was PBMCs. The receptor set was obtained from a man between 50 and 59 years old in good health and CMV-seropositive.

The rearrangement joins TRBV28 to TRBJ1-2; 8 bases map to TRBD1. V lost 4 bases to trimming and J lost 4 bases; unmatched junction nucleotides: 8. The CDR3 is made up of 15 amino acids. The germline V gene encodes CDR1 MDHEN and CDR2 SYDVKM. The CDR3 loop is CASSSLPGGAYGYTF. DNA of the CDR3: TGTGCCAGCAGTTCTCTACCAGGGGGCGCCTATGGCTACACCTTC.

CDR3 sequence: CASKTQAQYF. The CDR3 nucleotides read TGTGCCAGCAAAACCCAGGCGCAGTACTTC. V gene TRBV27 combines with J gene TRBJ2-4, with D unresolved. V was shortened by 7 bases and J by 13 bases, with 11 bases between the two germline ends. Germline CDR1 and CDR2: MNHEY and SMNVEV (reference sequence). The CDR3 spans 10 residues.

CDR3 nucleotide sequence: TGTGCCAGCAGTTCAATCTCCCCCGCAGAATTTGGCCCCTACGAGCAGTACTTC. Translated, it gives CASSSISPAEFGPYEQYF. The chain links TRBV2 to TRBJ2-7; D is ambiguous. Deletions cut 5 bases from V and 2 bases from J, with 25 bases between. From germline, CDR1 is SNHLY and CDR2 FYNNEI. This CDR3 region has 18 residues.

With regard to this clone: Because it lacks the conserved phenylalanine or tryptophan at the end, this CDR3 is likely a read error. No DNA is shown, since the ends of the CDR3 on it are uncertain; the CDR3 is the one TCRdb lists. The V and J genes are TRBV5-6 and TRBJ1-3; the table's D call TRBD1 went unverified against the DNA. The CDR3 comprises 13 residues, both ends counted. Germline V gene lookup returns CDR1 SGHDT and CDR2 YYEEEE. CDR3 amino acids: CASSLAGTAYLYL.

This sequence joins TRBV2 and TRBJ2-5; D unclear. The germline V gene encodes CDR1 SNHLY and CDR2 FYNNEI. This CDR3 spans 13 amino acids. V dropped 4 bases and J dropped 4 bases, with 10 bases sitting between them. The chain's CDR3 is CASSAPLAETQYF. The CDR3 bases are TGTGCCAGCAGTGCGCCTTTAGCAGAGACCCAGTACTTC.

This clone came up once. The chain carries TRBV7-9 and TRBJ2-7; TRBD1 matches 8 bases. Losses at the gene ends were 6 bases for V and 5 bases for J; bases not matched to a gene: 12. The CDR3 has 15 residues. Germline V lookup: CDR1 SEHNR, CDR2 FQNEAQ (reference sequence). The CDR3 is CASSLRGQVPNEQYF. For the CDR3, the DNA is TGTGCCAGCAGTTTAAGGGGACAGGTCCCCAACGAGCAGTACTTC.

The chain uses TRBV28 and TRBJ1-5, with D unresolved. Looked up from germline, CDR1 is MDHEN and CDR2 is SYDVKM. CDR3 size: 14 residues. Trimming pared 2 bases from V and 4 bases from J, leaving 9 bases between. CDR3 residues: CASSLTVGNQPQHF. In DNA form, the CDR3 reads TGTGCCAGCAGTTTAACCGTCGGGAATCAGCCCCAGCATTTT.

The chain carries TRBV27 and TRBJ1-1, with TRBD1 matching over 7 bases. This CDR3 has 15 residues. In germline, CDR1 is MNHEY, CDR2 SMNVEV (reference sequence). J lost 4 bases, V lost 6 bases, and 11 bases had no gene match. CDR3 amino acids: CASRGGVRRGTEAFF. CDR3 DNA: TGTGCCAGCAGAGGGGGCGTTCGGAGAGGCACTGAAGCTTTCTTT.

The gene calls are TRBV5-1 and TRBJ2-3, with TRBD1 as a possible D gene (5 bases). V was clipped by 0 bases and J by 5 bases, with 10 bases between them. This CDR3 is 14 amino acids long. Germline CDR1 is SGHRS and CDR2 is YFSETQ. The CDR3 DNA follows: TGCGCCAGCAGCTTGGACAGGTTCGAAGATACGCAGTATTTT. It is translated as CASSLDRFEDTQYF.

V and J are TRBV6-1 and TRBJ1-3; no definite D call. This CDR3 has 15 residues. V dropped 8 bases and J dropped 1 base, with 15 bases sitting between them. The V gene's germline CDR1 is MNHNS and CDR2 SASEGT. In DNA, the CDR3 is TGTGCCAGCCGCCGGGAACCGGGGTCTGGAAACACCATATATTTT. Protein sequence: CASRREPGSGNTIYF.

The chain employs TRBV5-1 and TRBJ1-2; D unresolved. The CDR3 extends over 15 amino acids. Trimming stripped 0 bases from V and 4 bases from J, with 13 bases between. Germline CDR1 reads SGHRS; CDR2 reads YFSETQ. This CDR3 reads CASSLASEFFYGYTF. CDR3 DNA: TGCGCCAGCAGCTTGGCGTCAGAATTCTTCTATGGCTACACCTTC. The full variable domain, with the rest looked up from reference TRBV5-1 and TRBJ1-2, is KAGVTQTPRYLIKTRGQQVTLSCSPISGHRSVSWYQQTPGQGLQFLFEYFSETQRNKGNFPGRFSGRQFSNSRSEMNVSTLELGDSALYLCASSLASEFFYGYTFGSGTRLTVV.

The DNA for the CDR3 is TGTGCCAGTAGTCTTAGCGGGATGAGCAACAATGAGCAGTTCTTC. It codes for CASSLSGMSNNEQFF. The chain employs TRBV19 and TRBJ2-1, with 8 bases that match TRBD2. This CDR3 spans 15 amino acids. The trim removed 5 bases at V and 5 bases at J, leaving 8 bases unmatched. From germline, CDR1 is LNHDA and CDR2 SQIVND (reference sequence).

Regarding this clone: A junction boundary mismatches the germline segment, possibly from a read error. CDR3 in amino acids: CASSLGQGVLRVASF. CDR3 DNA: TGTGCCAGCAGCTTGGGACAGGGGGTTTTGAGGGTTGCGTCCTTC. V and J are TRBV5-6 and TRBJ2-7, with 9 bases fitting TRBD1. This CDR3 has 15 residues. CDR1 is SGHDT, CDR2 YYEEEE, per germline.

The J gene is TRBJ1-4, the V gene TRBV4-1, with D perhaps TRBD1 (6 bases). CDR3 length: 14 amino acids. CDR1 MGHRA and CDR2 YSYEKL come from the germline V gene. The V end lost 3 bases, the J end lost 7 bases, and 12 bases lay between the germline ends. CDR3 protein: CASSQVGGAEKLFF. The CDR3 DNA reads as TGCGCCAGCAGCCAGGTAGGGGGGGCTGAAAAACTGTTTTTT.

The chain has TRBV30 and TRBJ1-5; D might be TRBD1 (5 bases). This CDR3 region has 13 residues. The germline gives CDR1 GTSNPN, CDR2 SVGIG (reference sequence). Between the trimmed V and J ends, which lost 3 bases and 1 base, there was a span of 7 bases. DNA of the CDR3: TGTGCCTGGAGCCGACAGAGCAATCAGCCCCAGCATTTT. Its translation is CAWSRQSNQPQHF.

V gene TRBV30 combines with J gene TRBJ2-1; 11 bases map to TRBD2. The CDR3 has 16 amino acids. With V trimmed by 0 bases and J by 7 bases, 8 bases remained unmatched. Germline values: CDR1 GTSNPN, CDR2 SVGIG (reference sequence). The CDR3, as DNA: TGTGCCTGGAGTGTACAGGTAGCGGGGGGGAAAAATGAGCAGTTCTTC. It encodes CAWSVQVAGGKNEQFF.

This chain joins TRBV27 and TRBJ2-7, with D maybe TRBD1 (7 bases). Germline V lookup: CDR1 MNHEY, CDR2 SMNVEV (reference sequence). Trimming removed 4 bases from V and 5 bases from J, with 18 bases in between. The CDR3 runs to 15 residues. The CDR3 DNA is TGTGCCAGCAGTTCAGGGGGGCAGGGTGTCCACGAGCAGTACTTC. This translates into CASSSGGQGVHEQYF.

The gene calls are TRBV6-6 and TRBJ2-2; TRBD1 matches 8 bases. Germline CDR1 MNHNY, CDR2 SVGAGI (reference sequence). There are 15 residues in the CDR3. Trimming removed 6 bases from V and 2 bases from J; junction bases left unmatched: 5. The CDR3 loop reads CASRPTGENTGELFF. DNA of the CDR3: TGTGCCAGCAGACCGACAGGGGAAAACACCGGGGAGCTGTTTTTT.

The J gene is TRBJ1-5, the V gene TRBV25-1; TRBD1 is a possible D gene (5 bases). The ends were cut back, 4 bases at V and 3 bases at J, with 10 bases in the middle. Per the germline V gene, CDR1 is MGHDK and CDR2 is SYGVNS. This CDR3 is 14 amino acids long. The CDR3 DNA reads TGTGCCAGCAGTGGGGGACTTGACAATCAGCCCCAGCATTTT. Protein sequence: CASSGGLDNQPQHF.

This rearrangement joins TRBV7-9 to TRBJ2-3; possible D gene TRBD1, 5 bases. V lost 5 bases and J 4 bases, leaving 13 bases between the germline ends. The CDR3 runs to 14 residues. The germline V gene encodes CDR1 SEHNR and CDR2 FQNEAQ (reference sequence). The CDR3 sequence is CASSPGWGPDTQYF. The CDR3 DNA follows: TGTGCCAGCAGCCCAGGGTGGGGCCCAGATACGCAGTATTTT.

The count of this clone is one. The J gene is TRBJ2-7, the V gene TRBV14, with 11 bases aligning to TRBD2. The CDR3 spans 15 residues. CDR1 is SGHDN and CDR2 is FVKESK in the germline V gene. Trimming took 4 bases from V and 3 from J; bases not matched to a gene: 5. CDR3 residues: CASSRELAGDYEQYF. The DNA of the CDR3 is TGTGCCAGCAGCCGTGAACTAGCGGGGGACTACGAGCAGTACTTC.

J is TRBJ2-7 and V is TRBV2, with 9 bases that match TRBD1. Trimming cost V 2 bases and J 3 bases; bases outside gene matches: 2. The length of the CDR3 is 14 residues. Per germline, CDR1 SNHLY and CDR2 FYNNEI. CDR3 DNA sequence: TGTGCCAGCAGTGAATTGGGACAGGGCTACGAGCAGTACTTC. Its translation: CASSELGQGYEQYF.

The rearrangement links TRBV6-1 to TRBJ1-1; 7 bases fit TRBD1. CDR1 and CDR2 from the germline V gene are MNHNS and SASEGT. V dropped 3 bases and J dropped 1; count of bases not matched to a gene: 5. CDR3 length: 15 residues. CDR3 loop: CASSDPRTGNTEAFF. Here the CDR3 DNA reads TGTGCCAGCAGTGACCCTCGGACAGGGAACACTGAAGCTTTCTTT.